This T cell receptor (beta chain) emerged from a study of blood T cell repertoires in COVID-19. Turning to the study itself: The cDNA or gDNA used as material had been derived from T cells, B-cell-depleted T cells, or PBMCs.

As processed by the authors: The assay estimated nucleated cells by amplifying reference gene primers. Here immunoSEQ multiplex PCR was the method, and the copy in TCRdb shows in-frame clones only, minus some. V and J calls plus clone size are reproduced from that table; the DNA served to infer D and trimming. This table has about 310,000 clones, more than 75% appearing once. This CDR3 is built from 14 residues. V dropped 4 bases and J dropped 5 bases, with 14 bases sitting between them. The germline V gene encodes CDR1 ENHRY and CDR2 SYGVKD. J is TRBJ2-5 and V is TRBV10-3, with D possibly being TRBD1 (5 bases). Material for sequencing was peripheral blood. The source of this sequence is a woman aged 50 to 60 who had recovered from COVID-19. The CDR3 sequence is CAISAAGAGETQYF. The CDR3 DNA follows: TGTGCCATCAGTGCCGCTGGGGCTGGGGAGACCCAGTACTTC.